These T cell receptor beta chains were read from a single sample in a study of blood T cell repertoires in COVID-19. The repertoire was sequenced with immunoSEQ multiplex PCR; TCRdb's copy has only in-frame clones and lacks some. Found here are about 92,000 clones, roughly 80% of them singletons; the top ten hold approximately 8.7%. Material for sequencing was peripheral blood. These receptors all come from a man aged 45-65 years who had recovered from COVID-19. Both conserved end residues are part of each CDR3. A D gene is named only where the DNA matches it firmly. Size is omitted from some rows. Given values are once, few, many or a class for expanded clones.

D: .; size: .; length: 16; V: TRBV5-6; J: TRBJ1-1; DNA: TGTGCCAGCAGCTTGAGGGCGGGCAGGAGGGACACTGAAGCTTTCTTT; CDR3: CASSLRAGRRDTEAFF
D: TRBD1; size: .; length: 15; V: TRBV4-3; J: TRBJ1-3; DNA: TGCGCCAGCAGCCAAGATCGGGACAGCCTCTACACCATATATTTT; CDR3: CASSQDRDSLYTIYF
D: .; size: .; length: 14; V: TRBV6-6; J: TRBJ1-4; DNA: TGTGCCAGCAGTTACACAGGGATTAATGAAAAACTGTTTTTT; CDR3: CASSYTGINEKLFF
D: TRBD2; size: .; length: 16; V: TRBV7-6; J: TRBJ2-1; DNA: TGTGCCAGCAGCTTAGAGGCTAGCGGGAGAAACAATGAGCAGTTCTTC; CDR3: CASSLEASGRNNEQFF
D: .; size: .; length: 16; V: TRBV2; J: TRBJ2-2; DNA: TGTGCCAGCGTTCGAGGGAACAGGGCTACCGCCGGGGAGCTGTTTTTT; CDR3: CASVRGNRATAGELFF
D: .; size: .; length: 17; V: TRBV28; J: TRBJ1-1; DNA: TGTGCCAGCGGAAGGCTCACAGGGTCGACCCGGGGCACTGAAGCTTTCTTT; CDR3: CASGRLTGSTRGTEAFF
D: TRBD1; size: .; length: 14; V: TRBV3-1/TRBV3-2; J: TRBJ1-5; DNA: TGTGCCAGCAGCCAAGGGACAGGGGGACAGCCCCAGCATTTT; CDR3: CASSQGTGGQPQHF
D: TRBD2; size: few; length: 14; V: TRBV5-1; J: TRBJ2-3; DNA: TGCGCCAGCAGCTACCAGACTAGCTCAGATACGCAGTATTTT; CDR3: CASSYQTSSDTQYF
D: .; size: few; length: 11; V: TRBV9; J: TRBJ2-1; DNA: TGTGCCAGCAGCGCCGACAATGAGCAGTTCTTC; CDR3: CASSADNEQFF
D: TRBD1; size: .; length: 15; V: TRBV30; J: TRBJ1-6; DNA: TGTGCCTGGACCACAGGGGATACCTATAATTCACCCCTCCACTTT; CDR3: CAWTTGDTYNSPLHF
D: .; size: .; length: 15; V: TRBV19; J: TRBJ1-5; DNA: TGTGCCAGTAGTTTAGGGAGCCAGATCAATCAGCCCCAGCATTTT; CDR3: CASSLGSQINQPQHF
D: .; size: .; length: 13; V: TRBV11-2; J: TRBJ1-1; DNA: TGTGCCAGCAGCCTCAGGGCGAACACTGAAGCTTTCTTT; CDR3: CASSLRANTEAFF
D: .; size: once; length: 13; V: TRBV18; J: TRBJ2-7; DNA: TGTGCCAGCTCCCCGAGCCGGGACTACGAGCAGTACTTC; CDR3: CASSPSRDYEQYF
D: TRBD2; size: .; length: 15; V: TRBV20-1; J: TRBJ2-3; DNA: TGCAGTGCTAGTGGAGCGGGAGTCGGCACAGATACGCAGTATTTT; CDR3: CSASGAGVGTDTQYF
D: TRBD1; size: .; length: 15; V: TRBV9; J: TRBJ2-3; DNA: TGTGCCAGCAGCCTGAGACAGGGGGCAACGGATACGCAGTATTTT; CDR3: CASSLRQGATDTQYF
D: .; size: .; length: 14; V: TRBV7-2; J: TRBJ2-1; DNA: TGTGCCAGCAGCTTTAGATCGGGTTCGCATGAGCAGTTCTTC; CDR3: CASSFRSGSHEQFF
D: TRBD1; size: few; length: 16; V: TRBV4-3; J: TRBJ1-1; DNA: TGCGCCAGCAGCCAAAACCCAGGGACAGCGGGCACTGAAGCTTTCTTT; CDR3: CASSQNPGTAGTEAFF
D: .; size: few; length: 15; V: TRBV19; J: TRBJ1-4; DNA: TGTGCCAGTAGTATAGGTACAGGATCAAATGAAAAACTGTTTTTT; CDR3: CASSIGTGSNEKLFF
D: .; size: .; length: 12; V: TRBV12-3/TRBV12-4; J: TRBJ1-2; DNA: TGTGCCAGCAGTTCAGGGATCTATGGCTACACCTTC; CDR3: CASSSGIYGYTF
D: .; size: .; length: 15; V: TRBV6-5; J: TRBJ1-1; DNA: TGTGCCAGCAGTTACTCGGGGCTTAAGAACACTGAAGCTTTCTTT; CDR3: CASSYSGLKNTEAFF
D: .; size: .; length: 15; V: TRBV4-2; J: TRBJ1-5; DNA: TGTGCCAGCAGCCAAGATCCGGGGGAGGATCAGCCCCAGCATTTT; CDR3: CASSQDPGEDQPQHF
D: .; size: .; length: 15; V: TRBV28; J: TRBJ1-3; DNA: TGTGCCAGCAGTTTACGGCCTAGCTCTGGAAACACCATATATTTT; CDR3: CASSLRPSSGNTIYF
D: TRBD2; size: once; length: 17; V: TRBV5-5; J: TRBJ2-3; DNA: TGTGCCAGCAGCCCTACGTTCCTAGCGGTGAACACAGATACGCAGTATTTT; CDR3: CASSPTFLAVNTDTQYF
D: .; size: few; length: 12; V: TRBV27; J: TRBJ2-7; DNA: TGTGCCAGCAGTCCCCCCGGGAGAGAGCAGTACTTC; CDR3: CASSPPGREQYF
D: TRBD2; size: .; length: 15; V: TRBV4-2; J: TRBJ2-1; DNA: TGTGCCAGCAGCCAAGCTAGCGGGAGGTACAATGAGCAGTTCTTC; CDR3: CASSQASGRYNEQFF
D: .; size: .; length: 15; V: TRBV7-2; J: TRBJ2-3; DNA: TGTGCCAGCAGCTTAGCCGGTCAGGGTGTAGATACGCAGTATTTT; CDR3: CASSLAGQGVDTQYF
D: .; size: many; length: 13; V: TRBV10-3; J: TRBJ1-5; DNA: TGTGCCATCAGTGTTCGGGTGAATCAGCCCCAGCATTTT; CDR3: CAISVRVNQPQHF
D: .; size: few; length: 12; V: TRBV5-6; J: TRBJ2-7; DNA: TGTGCCAGCAGCTTGAAAAGAGGGGAGCAGTACTTC; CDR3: CASSLKRGEQYF
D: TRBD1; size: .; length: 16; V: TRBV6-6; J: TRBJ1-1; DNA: TGTGCCAGCAGTCCGCATGGAAGACAGGGTGGCACTGAAGCTTTCTTT; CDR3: CASSPHGRQGGTEAFF
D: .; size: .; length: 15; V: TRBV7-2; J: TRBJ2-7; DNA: TGTGCCAGCAGCTTAACTCCCACAGGTTTCTACGAGCAGTACTTC; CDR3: CASSLTPTGFYEQYF
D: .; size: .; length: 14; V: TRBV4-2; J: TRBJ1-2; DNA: TGTGCCAGCAGCCAACCCGGGGGGTACTATGGCTACACCTTC; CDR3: CASSQPGGYYGYTF
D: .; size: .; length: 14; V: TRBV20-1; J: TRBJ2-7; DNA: TGCAGTGCTAGTAGCACAGACTATTCCTACGAGCAGTACTTC; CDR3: CSASSTDYSYEQYF
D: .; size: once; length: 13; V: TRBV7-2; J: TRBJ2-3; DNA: TGTGCCAGCAGCACAAGTAGCACAGATACGCAGTATTTT; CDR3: CASSTSSTDTQYF
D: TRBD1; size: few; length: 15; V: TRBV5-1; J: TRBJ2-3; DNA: TGCGCCAGCAGCTTGGTTGGGACAGGCACAGATACGCAGTATTTT; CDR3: CASSLVGTGTDTQYF
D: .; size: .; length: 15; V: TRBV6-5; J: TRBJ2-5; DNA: TGTGCCAGCAGGCACAGGGTTATGATCGGAGAGACCCAGTACTTC; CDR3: CASRHRVMIGETQYF
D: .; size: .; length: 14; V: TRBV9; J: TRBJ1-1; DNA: TGTGCCAGCAGCGTAGATGTAGTCGTCGGTGAAGCTTTCTTT; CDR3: CASSVDVVVGEAFF
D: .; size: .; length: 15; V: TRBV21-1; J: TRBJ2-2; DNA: TGTGCCAGCAGCAAAGATGGCAAAAACGCCGGGGAGCTGTTTTTT; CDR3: CASSKDGKNAGELFF
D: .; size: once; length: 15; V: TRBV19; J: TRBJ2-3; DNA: TGTGCCAGTAGTATTCGGCACAGTAGCACAGATACGCAGTATTTT; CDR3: CASSIRHSSTDTQYF
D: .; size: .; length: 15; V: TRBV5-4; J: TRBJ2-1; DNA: TGTGCCAGCAGCTTGGGACTAGAGAAATACAATGAGCAGTTCTTC; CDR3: CASSLGLEKYNEQFF
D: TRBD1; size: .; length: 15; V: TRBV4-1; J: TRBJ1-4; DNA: TGCGCCAGCAGCCAAGGGGCAGGGGGCTCTGAAAAACTGTTTTTT; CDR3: CASSQGAGGSEKLFF
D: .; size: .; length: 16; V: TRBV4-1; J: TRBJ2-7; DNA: TGCGCCAGCAGCCAAGATCCGGCAGGGTTTGGCTACGAGCAGTACTTC; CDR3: CASSQDPAGFGYEQYF
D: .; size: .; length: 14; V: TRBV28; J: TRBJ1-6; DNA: TGTGCCAGCAGTTTTGCCGGGAAAGGGTCACCCCTCCACTTT; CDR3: CASSFAGKGSPLHF
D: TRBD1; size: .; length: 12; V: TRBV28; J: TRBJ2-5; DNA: TGTGCCACTACACAGGGGTTGGAGACCCAGTACTTC; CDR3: CATTQGLETQYF
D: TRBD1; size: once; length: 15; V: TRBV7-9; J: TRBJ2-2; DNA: TGTGCCAGCAGCTCGGGACAGGGATGGACCGGGGAGCTGTTTTTT; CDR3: CASSSGQGWTGELFF
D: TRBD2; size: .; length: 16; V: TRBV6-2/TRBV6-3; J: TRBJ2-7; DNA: TGTGCCAGCAGCCCTCTACTAGCGGGAGGCTTTCTAGGGCAGTACTTC; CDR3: CASSPLLAGGFLGQYF
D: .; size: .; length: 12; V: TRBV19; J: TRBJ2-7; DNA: TGTGCCAGTAGTAGACTACCCTACGAGCAGTACTTC; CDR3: CASSRLPYEQYF
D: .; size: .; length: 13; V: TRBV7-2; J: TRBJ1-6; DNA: TGTGCCAGCAGCCAGGGACATTACTCACCCCTCCACTTT; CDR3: CASSQGHYSPLHF
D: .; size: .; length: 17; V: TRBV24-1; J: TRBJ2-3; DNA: TGTGCCACCAGTGATGGTAGGGGGGGGTCCTCCAGGGGTACGCAGTATTTT; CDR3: CATSDGRGGSSRGTQYF
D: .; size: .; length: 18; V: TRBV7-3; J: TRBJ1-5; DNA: TGTGCCAGCAGCTTAACGTTAGGACAGCCTTATAGCAATCAGCCCCAGCATTTT; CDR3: CASSLTLGQPYSNQPQHF
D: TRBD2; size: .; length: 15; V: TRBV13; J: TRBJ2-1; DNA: TGTGCCAGCAGCACAGGACTAGCGGTTAACAATGAGCAGTTCTTC; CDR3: CASSTGLAVNNEQFF
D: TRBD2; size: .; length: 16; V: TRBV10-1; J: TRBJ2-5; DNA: TGCGCCAGCAGTGAGTCGTGGCTAGCGGGCCGGGAGACCCAGTACTTC; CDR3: CASSESWLAGRETQYF
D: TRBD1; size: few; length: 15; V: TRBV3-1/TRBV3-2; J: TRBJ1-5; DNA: TGTGCCAGCAGCCACGGAGGGCAGGGGGGTCAGCCCCAGCATTTT; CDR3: CASSHGGQGGQPQHF
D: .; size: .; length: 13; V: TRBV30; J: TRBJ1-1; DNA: TGTGCCTGGAGTGGAACAGGGTTTACTGAAGCTTTCTTT; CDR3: CAWSGTGFTEAFF
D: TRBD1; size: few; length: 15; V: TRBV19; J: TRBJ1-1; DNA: TGTGCCAGTAGCCCCCAAACAGGGGATGGGACTGAAGCTTTCTTT; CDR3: CASSPQTGDGTEAFF